This T cell receptor (beta chain) was sequenced during a study of beta chain features in type 1 diabetes. Concerning this clone itself: Its specificity is unknown.

CDR1 and CDR2 from the germline V gene are SGHNT and YENEEA. Trimming left V 2 bases short and J 5 bases short, with 16 bases between. The CDR3 loop spans 16 amino acids. Every isolated RNA sample was fully reverse transcribed, so sequencing captured expressed TCRB transcripts. The average output of naive, central memory and regulatory T cell samples was about 3.57 million reads. TCRdb keeps only in-frame clones here, not all; method: immunoSEQ multiplex PCR. The data contain 95,000 to 150,000 clones, about 15% of them singletons. Points from the study as a whole: More deletions and fewer insertions at VDJ junctions were seen in type 1 diabetes patients. Among all four CD4+ subsets, Type 1 diabetes patients had TCRB CDR3s that were moderately but significantly shorter. PCR may have favored shorter templates equally in patients and controls.

Cell sorting via CD45RO/CCR7/CD25/CD127/CD95/CD27 was performed to obtain CD4+ naive, central memory, regulatory and stem cell-like memory cells. The TCR comes from a man aged 25-40 years with type 1 diabetes. Input material: central memory CD4+ T cells from blood. This rearrangement joins TRBV11-3 to TRBJ2-1; maybe TRBD2 (5 bases). CDR3 DNA sequence: TGTGCCAGCAGCTTAAGAGGGTCAGCGGTGGACAATGAGCAGTTCTTC. Its protein product is CASSLRGSAVDNEQFF.